The rows below give T cell receptor beta chains drawn from one sample of a study of glioma-infiltrating T cells after dendritic cell vaccination. The table came from immunoSEQ multiplex PCR; TCRdb's copy has only in-frame clones and leaves some out. The sample includes some 78,000 clones, 85% of them seen just once. The input for sequencing was blood, taken after dendritic cell vaccination. All receptors come from a human donor with glioblastoma. The CDR3 runs from the conserved cysteine through the conserved F or W. A D gene is named only where the DNA matches it firmly. Some rows have no size entry. The others give once, few or many, or a class for an expanded clone.

j_call clone_size d_call v_call cdr3_nt cdr3_aa
TRBJ2-2 - - TRBV7-5 TGTGTCAGAAGCTTAGCCGGGGAGGGGACAAACACCGGGGAGCTGTTTTTT CVRSLAGEGTNTGELFF
TRBJ2-7 - TRBD2 TRBV25-1 TGTGCCAGCAGTGAGCCGATAGCGGGGAACTACGAGCAGTACTTC CASSEPIAGNYEQYF
TRBJ1-1 - - TRBV6-5 TGTGCCAGCAGTTACTCTTGGGCTATGAACACTGAAGCTTTCTTT CASSYSWAMNTEAFF
TRBJ2-3 - TRBD1 TRBV2 TGTGCCATCTCCCCCCGGACAGGGAACACAGATACGCAGTATTTT CAISPRTGNTDTQYF
TRBJ2-7 once - TRBV7-5 TGTGTCAGAAGCTTAACGTTCAGGCTAGCGGGAGTAACGGGTCTAGGAGAGCAGTACTTC CVRSLTFRLAGVTGLGEQYF
TRBJ2-2 - TRBD2 TRBV5-1 TGCGCCAGCAGGTCCGGGACTAGCGGGCCCAACACCGGGGAGCTGTTTTTT CASRSGTSGPNTGELFF
TRBJ1-1 - TRBD1 TRBV4-1 TGCGCCAGCAGCCAGAGACAGGGGGCATCGGGCACTGAAGCTTTCTTT CASSQRQGASGTEAFF
TRBJ1-5 - - TRBV27 TGTGCCAGCAGTTTAAAGGGGTCTAGCAATCAGCCCCAGCATTTT CASSLKGSSNQPQHF
TRBJ2-1 - TRBD2 TRBV6-5 TGTGCCAGCAGTTCTAGGCTAGCGGGAGGAACGCGGCAGTTCTTC CASSSRLAGGTRQFF
TRBJ2-3 - - TRBV2 TGTGCCAGCAGTGAAGATGGCGGGGCTAGCACAGATACGCAGTATTTT CASSEDGGASTDTQYF
TRBJ2-1 - - TRBV19 TGTGCCAGTAGTATCGGTCTACTTCGCTCCTACAATGAGCAGTTCTTC CASSIGLLRSYNEQFF
TRBJ1-3 once - TRBV23-1 TGCGCCAGCAGTCCAAGCTACAGGAGCTCTGGAAACACCATATATTTT CASSPSYRSSGNTIYF
TRBJ2-3 - TRBD1 TRBV18 TGTGCCAGCTCACCCGGGACAGCTAGCACAGATACGCAGTATTTT CASSPGTASTDTQYF
TRBJ1-3 - TRBD1 TRBV7-9 TGTGCCAGCAGCTTAACAGGGGGATCTGGAAACACCATATATTTT CASSLTGGSGNTIYF
TRBJ2-7 once - TRBV9 TGTGCCAGCAGCCCCCTCGGAGACGGCTACGAGCAGTACTTC CASSPLGDGYEQYF
TRBJ1-4 few - TRBV4-3 TGCGCCAGCAGCCAAGATAGGGGCAGGGATGAAAAACTGTTTTTT CASSQDRGRDEKLFF
TRBJ2-5 few - TRBV4-2 TGTGCCAGCAGCCAAGGGCCGCAGATACAAGAGACCCAGTACTTC CASSQGPQIQETQYF
TRBJ1-1 - - TRBV29-1 TGCAGCGTTACCCGACAGAGGGGGAATATAGGCACTGAAGCTTTCTTT CSVTRQRGNIGTEAFF
TRBJ2-7 few TRBD2 TRBV7-2 TGTGCCAGCAGCTCGGGACTAGCGGGGGAATTC CASSSGLAGEF
TRBJ1-2 - TRBD1 TRBV7-8 TGTGCCAGCAGTCCTTTTACCGGGACAGGGGCTTCCTATGGCTACACCTTC CASSPFTGTGASYGYTF
TRBJ2-7 few TRBD2 TRBV9 TGTGCCAGCAGCTCCCAAGCGGGACTGGGGGACGAGCAGTACTTC CASSSQAGLGDEQYF
TRBJ1-2 - - TRBV30 TGTGCCTGGAGTTATTCCAGGGATAACTATGGCTACACCTTC CAWSYSRDNYGYTF
TRBJ2-4 once - TRBV29-1 TGCAGCGTCAAGGAGGTGGTCGAAAACATTCAGTACTTC CSVKEVVENIQYF
TRBJ1-2 - TRBD1 TRBV5-1 TGCGCCAGCAGTTCTCCCCCGGGACAGGCCACCGGCTATGGCTACACCTTC CASSSPPGQATGYGYTF
TRBJ1-5 - TRBD1 TRBV6-5 TGTGCCAGCAGTCGACAGGGTGGTCAGCCCCAGCATTTT CASSRQGGQPQHF
TRBJ1-5 few TRBD1 TRBV4-1 TGCGCCAGCAGCCTGGACAGGAATAGCAATCAGCCCCAGCATTTT CASSLDRNSNQPQHF
TRBJ1-1 few - TRBV7-2 TGTGCCAGCAGCACCACTAGGGGGACAGAAGCTTTCTTT CASSTTRGTEAFF
TRBJ2-1 once - TRBV29-1 TGCAGCGTTGAAGGGCTAGGCTATGAGCAGTTCTTC CSVEGLGYEQFF
TRBJ1-3 - - TRBV13 TGTGCCAGCAGCTTAGGCCGGGACTCTGGAAACACCATATATTTT CASSLGRDSGNTIYF
TRBJ2-7 - TRBD2 TRBV14 TGTGCCAGCAGCCAAGCTGGCGGGGGGGCCTACGAGCAGTACTTC CASSQAGGGAYEQYF